This T cell receptor beta chain was sequenced in a study of blood T cells in healthy people across ages. Study results and limitations: When set beside aged donors, long-lived donors presented more naive CD4+ cells and higher diversity.

Donors were healthy Caucasian individuals from Russia aged roughly 6 to 95. This CDR3 has 16 amino acids. With V trimmed by 1 base and J by 0 bases, 6 bases remained unmatched. The germline gives CDR1 DFQATT, CDR2 SNEGSKA (reference sequence). Sample-barcoded 5' priming and a J-beta primer mix drove a second PCR of roughly 7 to 11 cycles. All cDNA molecules were each tagged by a template-switch adaptor with 12 random nucleotides. TCRdb re-called the 5' RACE reads with MiXCR, one entry per CDR3 protein. This sample has roughly 800,000 distinct CDR3 sequences; 25% occur once, and the top ten carry 3% to 4%. On this clonotype: Antigen: not known.

The same sample was also studied in work on T cells of mothers and their children. That source notes: All donors were healthy and Caucasian; they were a few mothers and their six children.

The sequencing sample was made of blood. The chain uses TRBV20-1 and TRBJ1-5, with 7 bases aligning to TRBD1. The source of this sequence is a boy aged 5 to 17 in good health. The CDR3 coding sequence is TGCAGTGCTAGAGGGGGGACAGCTTATAGCAATCAGCCCCAGCATTTT. Translating it yields CSARGGTAYSNQPQHF.